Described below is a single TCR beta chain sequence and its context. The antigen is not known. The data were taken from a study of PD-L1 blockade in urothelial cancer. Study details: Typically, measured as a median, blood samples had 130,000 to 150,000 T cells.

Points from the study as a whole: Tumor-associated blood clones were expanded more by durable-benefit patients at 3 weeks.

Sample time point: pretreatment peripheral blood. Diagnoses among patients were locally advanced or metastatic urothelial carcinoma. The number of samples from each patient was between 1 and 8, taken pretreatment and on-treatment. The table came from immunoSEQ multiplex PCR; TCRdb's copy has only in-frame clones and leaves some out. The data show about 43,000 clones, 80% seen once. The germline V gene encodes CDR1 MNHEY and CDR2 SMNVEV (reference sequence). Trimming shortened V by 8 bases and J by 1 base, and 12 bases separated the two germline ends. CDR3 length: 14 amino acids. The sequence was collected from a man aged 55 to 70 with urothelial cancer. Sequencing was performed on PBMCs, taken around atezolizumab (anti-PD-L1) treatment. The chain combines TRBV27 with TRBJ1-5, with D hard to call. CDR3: CASAGRLSNQPQHF. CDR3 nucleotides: TGTGCCAGCGCCGGGAGATTGAGCAATCAGCCCCAGCATTTT.